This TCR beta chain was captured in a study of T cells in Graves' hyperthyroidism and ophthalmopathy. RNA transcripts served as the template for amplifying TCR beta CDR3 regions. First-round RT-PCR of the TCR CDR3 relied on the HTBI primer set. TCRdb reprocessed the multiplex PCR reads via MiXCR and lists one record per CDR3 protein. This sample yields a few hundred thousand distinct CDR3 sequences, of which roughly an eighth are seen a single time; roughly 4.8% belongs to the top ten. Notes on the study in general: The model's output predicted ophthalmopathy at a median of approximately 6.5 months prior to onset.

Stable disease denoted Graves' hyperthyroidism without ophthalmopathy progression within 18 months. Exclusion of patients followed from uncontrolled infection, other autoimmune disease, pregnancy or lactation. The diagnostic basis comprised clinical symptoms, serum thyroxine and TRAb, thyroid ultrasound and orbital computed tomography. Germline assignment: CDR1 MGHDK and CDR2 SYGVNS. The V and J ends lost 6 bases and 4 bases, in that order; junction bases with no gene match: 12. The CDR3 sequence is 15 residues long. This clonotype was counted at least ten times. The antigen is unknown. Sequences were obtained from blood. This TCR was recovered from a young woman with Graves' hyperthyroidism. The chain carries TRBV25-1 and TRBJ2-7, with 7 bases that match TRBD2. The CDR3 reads CASSGEGTGAYEQYF. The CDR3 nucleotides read TGTGCCAGCAGCGGGGAGGGGACGGGAGCGTACGAGCAGTACTTC.